This T cell receptor beta chain comes out of a study of technical replicates of blood from several donors. This clone was seen a few times. Method: immunoSEQ multiplex PCR; TCRdb's copy keeps in-frame clones and lacks some. Here the sample spans around 73,000 clones, approximately 91% being singletons. In germline, CDR1 is SGHRS, CDR2 YFSETQ. V lost 0 bases, J lost 3 bases, and 10 bases lay in between. The CDR3 runs 14 residues. The sequence derives from a human donor in good health. Some clones in this sample may be carry-over from other donors' samples. The specimen sequenced was PBMCs. This sequence joins TRBV5-1 and TRBJ2-7, with D perhaps TRBD2 (6 bases). CDR3 region: CASSLAGGYYEQYF. In nucleotides, the CDR3 is TGCGCCAGCAGCTTGGCCGGGGGTTACTACGAGCAGTACTTC. Together with reference TRBV5-1 and TRBJ2-7, the CDR3 gives the full variable domain: KAGVTQTPRYLIKTRGQQVTLSCSPISGHRSVSWYQQTPGQGLQFLFEYFSETQRNKGNFPGRFSGRQFSNSRSEMNVSTLELGDSALYLCASSLAGGYYEQYFGPGTRLTVT.